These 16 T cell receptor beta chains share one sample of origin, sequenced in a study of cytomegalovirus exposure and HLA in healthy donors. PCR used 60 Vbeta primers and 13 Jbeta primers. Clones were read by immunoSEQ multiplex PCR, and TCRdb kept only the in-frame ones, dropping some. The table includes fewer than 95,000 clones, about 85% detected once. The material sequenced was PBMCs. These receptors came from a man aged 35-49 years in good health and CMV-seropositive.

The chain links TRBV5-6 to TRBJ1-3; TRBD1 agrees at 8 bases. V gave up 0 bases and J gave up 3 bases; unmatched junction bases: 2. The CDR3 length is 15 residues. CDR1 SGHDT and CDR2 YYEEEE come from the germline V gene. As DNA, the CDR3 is TGTGCCAGCAGCTTGGCAGGGGGCTTTGGAAACACCATATATTTT. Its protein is CASSLAGGFGNTIYF.

CDR3 protein: CASRSRGLGFYEQYF. The CDR3 DNA reads TGTGCAAGTCGCTCGAGGGGGCTCGGGTTCTACGAGCAGTACTTC. The rearrangement uses TRBV12-2 and TRBJ2-7; the table calls TRBD1, which could not be checked here. TRBV12-2 is shown as a pseudogene. CDR3 length: 15 amino acids.

The CDR3 reads CARSPESDGTTYNEQFF. The CDR3 region has the DNA TGTGCCAGAAGCCCAGAATCGGACGGGACTACATACAATGAGCAGTTCTTC. This chain links TRBV5-3 with TRBJ2-1; 7 bases match TRBD2. TRBV5-3 qualifies as an ORF whose function is uncertain. Trimming took 4 bases from V and 4 from J; bases not matched to a gene: 14. The length of the CDR3 is 17 residues.

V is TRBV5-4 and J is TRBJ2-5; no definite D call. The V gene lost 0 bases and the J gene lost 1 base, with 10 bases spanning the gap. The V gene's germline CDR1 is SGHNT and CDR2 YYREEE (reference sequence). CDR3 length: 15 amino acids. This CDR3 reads CASSLGAPLQETQYF. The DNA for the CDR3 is TGTGCCAGCAGCTTGGGGGCGCCGCTCCAAGAGACCCAGTACTTC.

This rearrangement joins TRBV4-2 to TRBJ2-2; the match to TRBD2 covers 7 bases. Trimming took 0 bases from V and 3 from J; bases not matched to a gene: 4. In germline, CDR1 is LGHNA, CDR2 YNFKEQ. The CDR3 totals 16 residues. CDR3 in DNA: TGTGCCAGCAGCCAAGAAGCGGGATTTTACACCGGGGAGCTGTTTTTT. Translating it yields CASSQEAGFYTGELFF.

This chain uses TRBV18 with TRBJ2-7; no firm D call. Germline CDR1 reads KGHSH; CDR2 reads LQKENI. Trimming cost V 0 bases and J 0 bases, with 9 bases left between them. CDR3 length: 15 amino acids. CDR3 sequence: CASSPPSRYSYEQYF. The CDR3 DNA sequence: TGTGCCAGCTCACCACCTTCGCGGTACTCCTACGAGCAGTACTTC. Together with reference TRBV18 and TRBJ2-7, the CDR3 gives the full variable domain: NAGVMQNPRHLVRRRGQEARLRCSPMKGHSHVYWYRQLPEEGLKFMVYLQKENIIDESGMPKERFSAEFPKEGPSILRIQQVVRGDSAAYFCASSPPSRYSYEQYFGPGTRLTVT.

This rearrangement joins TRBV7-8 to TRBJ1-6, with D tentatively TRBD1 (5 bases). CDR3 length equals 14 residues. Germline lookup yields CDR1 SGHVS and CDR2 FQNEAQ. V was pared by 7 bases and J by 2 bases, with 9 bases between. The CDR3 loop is CASTGLTYNSPLHF. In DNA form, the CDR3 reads TGTGCCAGCACAGGGTTGACCTATAATTCACCCCTCCACTTT.

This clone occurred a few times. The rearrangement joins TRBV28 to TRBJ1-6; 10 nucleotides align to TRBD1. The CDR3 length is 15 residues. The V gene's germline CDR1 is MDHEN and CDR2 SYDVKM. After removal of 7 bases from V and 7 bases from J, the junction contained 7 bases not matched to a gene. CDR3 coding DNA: TGTGCCAGCAAGACCCGGGACAGGGGAAATTCACCCCTCCACTTT. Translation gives CASKTRDRGNSPLHF.

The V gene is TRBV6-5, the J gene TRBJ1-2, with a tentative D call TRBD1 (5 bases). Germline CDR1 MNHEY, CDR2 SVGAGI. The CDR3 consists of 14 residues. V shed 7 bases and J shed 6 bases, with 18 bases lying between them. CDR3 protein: CASTPGRRDHGYTF. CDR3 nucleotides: TGTGCCAGCACCCCTGGGCGGCGGGACCATGGCTACACCTTC.

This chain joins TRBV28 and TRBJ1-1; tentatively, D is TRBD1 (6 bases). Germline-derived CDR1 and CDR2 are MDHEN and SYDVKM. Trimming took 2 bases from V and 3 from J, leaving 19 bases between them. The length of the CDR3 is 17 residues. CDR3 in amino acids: CASSLPHRGSLDTEAFF. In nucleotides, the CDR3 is TGTGCCAGCAGTTTACCTCATAGGGGGAGTTTGGACACTGAAGCTTTCTTT.

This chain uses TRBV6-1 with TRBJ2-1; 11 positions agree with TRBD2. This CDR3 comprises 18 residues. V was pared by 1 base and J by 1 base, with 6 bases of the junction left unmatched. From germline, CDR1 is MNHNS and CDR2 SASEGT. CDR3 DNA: TGTGCCAGCAGTGAAGTACTAGCGGGAGTCGGGTCCTACAATGAGCAGTTCTTC. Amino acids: CASSEVLAGVGSYNEQFF.

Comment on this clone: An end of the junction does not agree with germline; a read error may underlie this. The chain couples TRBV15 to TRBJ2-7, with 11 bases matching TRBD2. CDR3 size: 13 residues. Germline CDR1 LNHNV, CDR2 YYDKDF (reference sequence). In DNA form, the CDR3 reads TGTGCCACTAGCGGGAGGGCCTCCCACGAGCAGTACTTC. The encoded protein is CATSGRASHEQYF.

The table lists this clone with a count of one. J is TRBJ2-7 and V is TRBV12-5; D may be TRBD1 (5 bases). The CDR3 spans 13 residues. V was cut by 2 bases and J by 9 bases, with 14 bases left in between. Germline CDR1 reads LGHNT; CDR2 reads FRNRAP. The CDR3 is CASGLPGQGRQYF. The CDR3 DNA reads TGTGCTAGTGGTTTGCCCGGGCAGGGAAGGCAGTACTTC.

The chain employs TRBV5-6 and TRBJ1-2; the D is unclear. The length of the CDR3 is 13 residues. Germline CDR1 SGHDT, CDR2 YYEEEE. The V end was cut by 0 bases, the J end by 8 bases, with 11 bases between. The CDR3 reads CASSLVGMRGYTF. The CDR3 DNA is TGTGCCAGCAGCTTGGTCGGTATGCGGGGCTACACCTTC.

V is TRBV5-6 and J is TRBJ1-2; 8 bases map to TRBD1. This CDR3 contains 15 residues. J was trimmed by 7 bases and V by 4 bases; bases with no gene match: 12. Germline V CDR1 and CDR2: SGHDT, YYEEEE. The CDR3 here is CASSRDRGGLGGYTF. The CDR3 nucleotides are TGTGCCAGCAGCCGTGACAGGGGAGGCCTAGGTGGCTACACCTTC.

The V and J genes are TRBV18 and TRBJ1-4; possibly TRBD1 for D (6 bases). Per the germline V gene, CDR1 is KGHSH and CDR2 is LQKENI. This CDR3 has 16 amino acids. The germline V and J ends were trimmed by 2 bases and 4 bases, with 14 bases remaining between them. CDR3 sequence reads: CASSPSSGTLNEKLFF. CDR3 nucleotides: TGTGCCAGCTCACCATCTTCCGGGACACTTAATGAAAAACTGTTTTTT.